This is a list of T cell receptor beta chains from one sample in a study of T cell repertoires in cytomegalovirus infection. TCRdb processed the reads anew with MiXCR; each CDR3 protein has one entry. The data hold approximately 390,000 distinct CDR3 sequences, with roughly 36% observed a single time. The antigens these receptors bind are not known. The material sequenced was cultured PBMCs, taken from culture after CMV antigen stimulation. The receptors originated from a human donor in good health (CMV status not recorded). Some clones in this sample may be carry-over from other donors' samples. CDR3s include the opening cysteine and the closing phenylalanine or tryptophan. Each record gives: V gene, clone size, J gene, D gene, CDR3 protein, CDR3 DNA. The D gene is left open where the match is weak. Clone size is stated in some rows and not others, as once, few, many or a class when expanded.

v_gene: TRBV6-5
abundance: few
j_gene: TRBJ2-3
d_gene: .
CDR3aa: CASSYSTGGDTQYF
CDR3nt: TGTGCCAGCAGTTACTCGACTGGGGGAGATACGCAGTATTTT

v_gene: TRBV29-1
abundance: once
j_gene: TRBJ2-4
d_gene: .
CDR3aa: CSVAGTLPGNIQYF
CDR3nt: TGCAGCGTTGCCGGGACCCTCCCCGGCAACATTCAGTACTTC

v_gene: TRBV7-2
abundance: many
j_gene: TRBJ2-5
d_gene: .
CDR3aa: CASSSSGTLQETQYF
CDR3nt: TGTGCCAGCAGCTCATCCGGGACCCTCCAAGAGACCCAGTACTTC

v_gene: TRBV10-3
abundance: .
j_gene: TRBJ1-6
d_gene: .
CDR3aa: CAISESRGGGNSPLHF
CDR3nt: TGTGCCATCAGTGAGTCGCGAGGGGGTGGTAATTCACCCCTCCACTTT

v_gene: TRBV7-2
abundance: many
j_gene: TRBJ1-2
d_gene: .
CDR3aa: CASSPMEGLYGYTF
CDR3nt: TGTGCCAGCAGCCCCATGGAGGGACTATATGGCTACACCTTC

v_gene: TRBV19
abundance: .
j_gene: TRBJ1-2
d_gene: TRBD1
CDR3aa: CASTHDRGDGYTF
CDR3nt: TGTGCCAGTACTCATGACAGGGGAGATGGCTACACCTTC

v_gene: TRBV7-2
abundance: many
j_gene: TRBJ1-1
d_gene: .
CDR3aa: CASSRGRENTEAFF
CDR3nt: TGTGCCAGCAGCCGTGGACGGGAGAACACTGAAGCTTTCTTT

v_gene: TRBV7-2
abundance: medium-sized
j_gene: TRBJ2-1
d_gene: TRBD2
CDR3aa: CASSRTSGSGDEQFF
CDR3nt: TGTGCCAGCAGCCGGACTAGCGGGAGTGGGGATGAGCAGTTCTTC

v_gene: TRBV11-2
abundance: .
j_gene: TRBJ2-3
d_gene: .
CDR3aa: CASSLTPGFTDTQYF
CDR3nt: TGTGCCAGCAGCTTAACCCCTGGCTTCACAGATACGCAGTATTTT

v_gene: TRBV6-5
abundance: .
j_gene: TRBJ2-1
d_gene: .
CDR3aa: CASTTALSGEQFF
CDR3nt: TGTGCCAGCACCACGGCCCTCTCGGGGGAGCAGTTCTTC

v_gene: TRBV6-2/TRBV6-3
abundance: few
j_gene: TRBJ2-5
d_gene: .
CDR3aa: CASSVAAETQYF
CDR3nt: TGTGCCAGCAGTGTAGCTGCAGAGACCCAGTACTTC

v_gene: TRBV28
abundance: few
j_gene: TRBJ2-3
d_gene: .
CDR3aa: CASSSLPLRDTQYF
CDR3nt: TGTGCCAGCAGCTCCCTTCCACTAAGAGATACGCAGTATTTT

v_gene: TRBV6-2/TRBV6-3
abundance: few
j_gene: TRBJ1-2
d_gene: TRBD1
CDR3aa: CASSYRQGRRVYTF
CDR3nt: TGTGCCAGCAGTTACAGACAGGGCAGGCGCGTCTACACCTTC

v_gene: TRBV4-1
abundance: .
j_gene: TRBJ2-1
d_gene: .
CDR3aa: CASSQVVSMVYNEQFF
CDR3nt: TGCGCCAGCAGCCAAGTGGTGTCTATGGTCTACAATGAGCAGTTCTTC

v_gene: TRBV7-8
abundance: few
j_gene: TRBJ1-5
d_gene: TRBD1
CDR3aa: CASSLVLGGLGNQPQHF
CDR3nt: TGTGCCAGCAGCCTAGTGTTAGGGGGCTTGGGCAATCAGCCCCAGCATTTT

v_gene: TRBV20-1
abundance: .
j_gene: TRBJ2-7
d_gene: .
CDR3aa: CSARDPGSGSYEQYF
CDR3nt: TGCAGTGCTAGAGATCCGGGTAGCGGATCCTACGAGCAGTACTTC

v_gene: TRBV7-3
abundance: .
j_gene: TRBJ2-3
d_gene: TRBD2
CDR3aa: CASSLTGGTSGRKIDTQYF
CDR3nt: TGTGCCAGCAGCTTAACTGGGGGGACTAGCGGGAGAAAGATAGATACGCAGTATTTT

v_gene: TRBV29-1
abundance: .
j_gene: TRBJ2-4
d_gene: .
CDR3aa: CSVQGTFGKNIQYF
CDR3nt: TGCAGCGTTCAGGGTACCTTCGGGAAAAACATTCAGTACTTC

v_gene: TRBV7-2
abundance: few
j_gene: TRBJ1-2
d_gene: .
CDR3aa: CASSQNSGRRGYTF
CDR3nt: TGTGCCAGCAGCCAAAACTCGGGCCGGCGGGGCTACACCTTC

v_gene: TRBV19
abundance: few
j_gene: TRBJ2-3
d_gene: TRBD2
CDR3aa: CASSRSGRAWTDTQYF
CDR3nt: TGTGCCAGTAGTAGGAGCGGGAGGGCCTGGACAGATACGCAGTATTTT

v_gene: TRBV4-1
abundance: few
j_gene: TRBJ1-1
d_gene: .
CDR3aa: CASSQWGLRGSEAFF
CDR3nt: TGCGCCAGCAGCCAGTGGGGCCTTCGGGGGAGTGAAGCTTTCTTT

v_gene: TRBV4-3
abundance: .
j_gene: TRBJ1-1
d_gene: .
CDR3aa: CASSLDRGGDTEAFF
CDR3nt: TGCGCCAGCAGTCTTGACCGAGGGGGGGACACTGAAGCTTTCTTT

v_gene: TRBV7-9
abundance: many
j_gene: TRBJ1-4
d_gene: .
CDR3aa: CASSLEAGEKLFF
CDR3nt: TGTGCCAGCAGCTTAGAGGCTGGTGAAAAACTGTTTTTT

v_gene: TRBV11-1
abundance: .
j_gene: TRBJ2-1
d_gene: .
CDR3aa: CASSFGGIYNEQFF
CDR3nt: TGTGCCAGCAGCTTTGGTGGGATTTACAATGAGCAGTTCTTC

v_gene: TRBV7-8
abundance: few
j_gene: TRBJ2-1
d_gene: .
CDR3aa: CASSLTGRNYNEQFF
CDR3nt: TGTGCCAGCAGCTTGACGGGCCGGAATTACAATGAGCAGTTCTTC

v_gene: TRBV7-2
abundance: many
j_gene: TRBJ2-1
d_gene: TRBD2
CDR3aa: CASTQGTSGRFGTIREQFF
CDR3nt: TGTGCCAGCACCCAGGGGACTAGCGGGAGGTTTGGCACCATCAGGGAGCAGTTCTTC

v_gene: TRBV9
abundance: .
j_gene: TRBJ2-1
d_gene: .
CDR3aa: CASSVVPSTYNEQFF
CDR3nt: TGTGCCAGCAGCGTAGTACCCTCAACTTACAATGAGCAGTTCTTC

v_gene: TRBV7-3
abundance: many
j_gene: TRBJ2-6
d_gene: .
CDR3aa: CASSPGFAGANVLTF
CDR3nt: TGTGCCAGCAGCCCAGGGTTTGCTGGGGCCAACGTCCTGACTTTC

v_gene: TRBV6-2/TRBV6-3
abundance: .
j_gene: TRBJ1-1
d_gene: .
CDR3aa: CASSYNRVDTEAFF
CDR3nt: TGTGCCAGCAGTTATAACAGGGTTGACACTGAAGCTTTCTTT

v_gene: TRBV7-6
abundance: .
j_gene: TRBJ2-1
d_gene: .
CDR3aa: CASSLRTVPPYNEQFF
CDR3nt: TGTGCCAGCAGCCTAAGGACGGTCCCCCCCTACAATGAGCAGTTCTTC

v_gene: TRBV11-2
abundance: few
j_gene: TRBJ2-3
d_gene: .
CDR3aa: CASSLDPPAQTDTQYF
CDR3nt: TGTGCCAGCAGCTTAGACCCTCCAGCGCAAACAGATACGCAGTATTTT

v_gene: TRBV12-3/TRBV12-4
abundance: .
j_gene: TRBJ2-1
d_gene: TRBD2
CDR3aa: CASSPQVTSIYEQFF
CDR3nt: TGTGCCAGCAGTCCCCAAGTGACTAGCATCTATGAGCAGTTCTTC

v_gene: TRBV2
abundance: few
j_gene: TRBJ1-6
d_gene: TRBD1
CDR3aa: CASSEDRGRGSPLHF
CDR3nt: TGTGCCAGCAGTGAAGACAGGGGAAGAGGCTCACCCCTCCACTTT

v_gene: TRBV7-2
abundance: few
j_gene: TRBJ2-1
d_gene: .
CDR3aa: CASSSFVRGHNEQFF
CDR3nt: TGTGCCAGCAGCTCCTTTGTGCGGGGCCACAATGAGCAGTTCTTC

v_gene: TRBV7-2
abundance: few
j_gene: TRBJ2-5
d_gene: .
CDR3aa: CASSLLKLRGETQYF
CDR3nt: TGTGCCAGCAGCTTATTAAAGCTCCGGGGAGAGACCCAGTACTTC

v_gene: TRBV11-3
abundance: few
j_gene: TRBJ2-2
d_gene: TRBD2
CDR3aa: CASILSGANTGELFF
CDR3nt: TGTGCCAGCATCCTTAGCGGGGCGAACACCGGGGAGCTGTTTTTT

v_gene: TRBV4-3
abundance: .
j_gene: TRBJ2-3
d_gene: .
CDR3aa: CASSQGAGPGATDTQYF
CDR3nt: TGCGCCAGCAGCCAAGGGGCAGGGCCGGGCGCCACAGATACGCAGTATTTT

v_gene: TRBV7-3
abundance: .
j_gene: TRBJ1-5
d_gene: .
CDR3aa: CASSDGGGNQPQHF
CDR3nt: TGTGCCAGCAGCGACGGAGGGGGTAATCAGCCCCAGCATTTT

v_gene: TRBV19
abundance: once
j_gene: TRBJ2-1
d_gene: .
CDR3aa: CASSIYSRIDEQFF
CDR3nt: TGTGCCAGTAGTATTTACTCACGGATCGATGAGCAGTTCTTC

v_gene: TRBV18
abundance: .
j_gene: TRBJ2-3
d_gene: .
CDR3aa: CASSQRDSAQYF
CDR3nt: TGTGCCAGCTCACAACGGGACTCGGCGCAGTATTTT

v_gene: TRBV7-2
abundance: few
j_gene: TRBJ1-2
d_gene: TRBD1
CDR3aa: CASSRTGERGYTF
CDR3nt: TGTGCCAGCAGCAGGACAGGGGAACGTGGCTACACCTTC

v_gene: TRBV4-1
abundance: .
j_gene: TRBJ1-4
d_gene: .
CDR3aa: CASSQVGSEKLFF
CDR3nt: TGCGCCAGCAGCCAAGTGGGTAGTGAAAAACTGTTTTTT

v_gene: TRBV7-2
abundance: few
j_gene: TRBJ2-3
d_gene: .
CDR3aa: CASSLDHTDTQYF
CDR3nt: TGTGCCAGCAGCCTAGACCACACAGATACGCAGTATTTT

v_gene: TRBV15
abundance: many
j_gene: TRBJ2-3
d_gene: .
CDR3aa: CATSREEVDTQYF
CDR3nt: TGTGCCACCAGCAGAGAAGAAGTAGATACGCAGTATTTT

v_gene: TRBV19
abundance: few
j_gene: TRBJ1-1
d_gene: .
CDR3aa: CASSRIGATEAFF
CDR3nt: TGTGCCAGTAGCCGTATCGGGGCCACTGAAGCTTTCTTT

v_gene: TRBV28
abundance: .
j_gene: TRBJ1-4
d_gene: TRBD1
CDR3aa: CASSGWTGGNEKLFF
CDR3nt: TGTGCCAGCAGTGGGTGGACAGGGGGCAATGAAAAACTGTTTTTT

v_gene: TRBV10-3
abundance: few
j_gene: TRBJ1-2
d_gene: TRBD1
CDR3aa: CAITRDRSNYGYTF
CDR3nt: TGTGCCATCACTAGGGACAGATCTAACTATGGCTACACCTTC

v_gene: TRBV29-1
abundance: .
j_gene: TRBJ2-1
d_gene: .
CDR3aa: CSVEDYLRWGYEQFF
CDR3nt: TGCAGCGTTGAAGACTACCTCAGATGGGGGTATGAGCAGTTCTTC

v_gene: TRBV6-2/TRBV6-3
abundance: .
j_gene: TRBJ1-2
d_gene: .
CDR3aa: CASSYIYGYTF
CDR3nt: TGTGCCAGCAGTTACATCTATGGCTACACCTTC

v_gene: TRBV20-1
abundance: once
j_gene: TRBJ1-6
d_gene: .
CDR3aa: CSARGMMGASNSPLHF
CDR3nt: TGCAGTGCTAGAGGAATGATGGGGGCTAGTAATTCACCCCTCCACTTT

v_gene: TRBV5-6
abundance: few
j_gene: TRBJ1-2
d_gene: .
CDR3aa: CASSLDPSYGYTF
CDR3nt: TGTGCCAGCAGCTTGGATCCAAGCTATGGCTACACCTTC